This T cell receptor (beta chain) is drawn from a study of cytomegalovirus exposure and HLA in healthy donors. Concerning this clone itself: Its antigen is not known.

A multiplex PCR was run with 60 Vbeta primers and 13 Jbeta primers. Data came from immunoSEQ multiplex PCR; TCRdb stores just in-frame clones and leaves some out. Of roughly 200,000 clones in the sample, around 85% are singletons; the top ten hold 2.3%. Regarding the study as a whole: One cluster of highly shared sequence variants probably arose as a sequencing artifact. Later genetic work tied a missense DCLRE1C variant to beta-chain V and J trimming.

CDR3 length equals 14 residues. V shed 3 bases, J shed 2 bases, and the junction held 0 bases outside the gene matches. Germline lookup yields CDR1 SGHAT and CDR2 FQNNGV. The genes are TRBV11-2 and TRBJ2-1; 8 bases map to TRBD2. The sample comprised PBMCs. The sequence was obtained from a woman aged 45-65 years in good health and CMV-seronegative. The CDR3 DNA sequence: TGTGCCAGCAGCTTGGGACTAGCCTACAATGAGCAGTTCTTC. Protein: CASSLGLAYNEQFF. Filled out from reference TRBV11-2 and TRBJ2-1, the complete variable domain reads EAGVAQSPRYKIIEKRQSVAFWCNPISGHATLYWYQQILGQGPKLLIQFQNNGVVDDSQLPKDRFSAERLKGVDSTLKIQPAKLEDSAVYLCASSLGLAYNEQFFGPGTRLTVL.